The 15 T cell receptor beta chains below all came from one sample that was sequenced in a study of CD4 and CD8 cells across lung adenocarcinoma regions (dated by TCRdb to the late 2010s). Libraries were constructed by PCR. The instrument given in TCRdb is HiSeq X Ten. TCRdb trimmed public reads at Q25 via fastp, called clones via MiXCR and kept in-frame beta chains. All rows with the same CDR3 protein become a single entry with the most common DNA and genes. The sample has approximately 3,000 distinct CDR3 sequences on record, 55% to 75% of them singletons. The top ten hold about a sixth of the sample. Sequenced: CD4+ T cells from the margin of a lung tumor. The cell subset or site label on this specimen signifies: tumor margin region. The receptors come from a male donor with lung adenocarcinoma. The CD4 and CD8 labels of this study may be unreliable.

As regards this clonotype: At one end the junction does not follow the germline gene, possibly because of a read error. The gene calls are TRBV6-1 and TRBJ2-5; 7 bases are shared with TRBD2. There are 15 residues in the CDR3. Germline V gene sequence: CDR1 MNHNS, CDR2 SASEGT. CDR3 coding DNA: TGTGCCGGGGGGGAAGGCGGCCGCGACAAAGAGACGCAGTACTTC. This encodes CAGGEGGRDKETQYF.

This chain links TRBV6-1 with TRBJ2-3, with 15 bases that match TRBD2. This CDR3 spans 18 amino acids. Germline V CDR1 and CDR2: MNHNS, SASEGT. Trimming at V came to 2 bases and at J to 5 bases, leaving 8 bases not matched to a gene. CDR3 sequence reads: CASSEYGLAGGWQDTQYF. Written as DNA, the CDR3 is TGTGCCAGCAGTGAATATGGACTAGCGGGAGGGTGGCAAGATACGCAGTATTTT.

The gene calls are TRBV6-5 and TRBJ1-1, with TRBD2 matching 10 bases. The last part of the DNA fits TRBJ2-1 better; the J call may be wrong. The length of the CDR3 is 15 residues. The germline V gene encodes CDR1 MNHEY and CDR2 SVGAGI. The CDR3 loop is CASSYSSLAGDEQFF. In DNA form, the CDR3 reads TGTGCCAGCAGTTACTCGTCGCTAGCGGGAGATGAGCAGTTCTTC.

As regards this clonotype: The germline gene is not matched at one end of the junction; a read error may be the cause. The rearrangement links TRBV10-1 to TRBJ1-2; maybe TRBD1 (5 bases). The CDR3 is 13 residues long. CDR1 WNHNN and CDR2 SYGVQD come from the germline V gene (reference sequence). CDR3 loop: CASSESWGTDASF. CDR3 bases: TGCGCCAGCAGTGAGTCGTGGGGCACTGACGCTTCCTTC.

This chain joins TRBV6-1 and TRBJ2-1, with 8 bases that match TRBD2. V shed 6 bases and J 3 bases; nucleotides not matched to a gene: 10. Per germline, CDR1 MNHNS and CDR2 SASEGT. CDR3 length: 16 residues. The CDR3 DNA follows: TGTGCCAGCAGCCGGCAGCGGGAGTATATCTACAATGAGCAGTTCTTC. The encoded protein is CASSRQREYIYNEQFF.

The genes are TRBV9 and TRBJ2-1; D is undetermined. Germline V gene lookup returns CDR1 SGDLS and CDR2 YYNGEE. With 0 bases removed from V and 0 bases from J, the gap between germline ends came to 7 bases. The CDR3 consists of 15 residues. CDR3 sequence: CASSVGSYSYNEQFF. The DNA for the CDR3 is TGTGCCAGCAGCGTAGGGTCTTACTCCTACAATGAGCAGTTCTTC.

Notes on this clonotype: One end of the junction does not line up with germline, which may come from a read error. The chain recombines TRBV6-1 with TRBJ2-5; perhaps TRBD2 as D (7 bases). The CDR3 covers 15 residues. From germline, CDR1 is MNHNS and CDR2 SASEGT. The CDR3 bases are TGTGCCAGGAGTGAACGGGGGGCGGACCAAGATACGCAGTATTTC. It codes for CARSERGADQDTQYF.

The table lists this clonotype with a few counts. V gene TRBV25-1 combines with J gene TRBJ2-2, with TRBD1 identical over 9 bases. With V trimmed by 8 bases and J by 2 bases, 15 bases remained unmatched. Germline CDR1 and CDR2: MGHDK and SYGVNS. CDR3 size: 18 residues. The CDR3 DNA follows: TGTGCCAGCGGCTTGGACAGGGGCCGGGACAAAAACACCGGGGAGCTGTTTTTT. It specifies CASGLDRGRDKNTGELFF.

The rearrangement links TRBV6-1 to TRBJ2-1; TRBD2 matches 13 bases. Gene TRBJ2-7 matches the end of the DNA better, so the J call may be wrong. In germline, CDR1 is MNHNS, CDR2 SASEGT. This CDR3 has 16 residues. The CDR3 spells CASRGLAGEFTYKQYF. CDR3 bases: TGTGCCAGCAGAGGACTAGCGGGAGAATTCACGTACAAGCAGTACTTC.

This clonotype appeared once. The rearrangement uses TRBV6-1 and TRBJ2-5, with 7 nucleotides matching TRBD1. With 3 bases clipped from V and 4 bases from J, the junction kept 2 bases outside the gene matches. Per the germline V gene, CDR1 is MNHNS and CDR2 is SASEGT. This CDR3 comprises 13 residues. The CDR3 region has the DNA TGTGCCAGCAGTGACGGGACAGTAGAGACCCAGTACTTC. Its protein product is CASSDGTVETQYF.

V usage is TRBV10-1 and J usage is TRBJ2-1; TRBD2 might be the D (7 bases). The germline CDR1 and CDR2 sequences are WNHNN and SYGVQD (reference sequence). This CDR3 has 15 residues. The ends were cut back, 6 bases at V and 7 bases at J, with 19 bases in the middle. CDR3 in amino acids: CASSRTGGAKNEQFF. CDR3 coding DNA: TGCGCCAGCAGCCGGACGGGGGGCGCGAAAAATGAGCAGTTCTTC.

With regard to this clonotype: An end of the junction does not agree with germline; a read error may underlie this. The chain uses TRBV7-7 and TRBJ2-1; possibly TRBD1 for D (6 bases). Germline lookup yields CDR1 SSHAT and CDR2 FNYEAQ (reference sequence). The CDR3 has 13 amino acids. CDR3 nucleotides: TGTGCTAGCAGCTTATCCCAGGACAGTGAGCAGTTCTTC. Translating it yields CASSLSQDSEQFF.

This clonotype was detected once. The V gene is TRBV12-3 or TRBV12-4, the J gene TRBJ2-1; 11 bases are a match to TRBD2. The ends lost 5 bases at V and 9 bases at J; junction bases unmatched: 21. The CDR3 spans 19 residues. Here the CDR3 DNA reads TGTGCCAGCAGTCCCCGACCTGCCTATAGCGGGGGGGCCTTTACTGAGCAGTTCTTC. Its translation is CASSPRPAYSGGAFTEQFF.

The rearrangement joins TRBV6-1 to TRBJ2-5; TRBD1 matches at 7 bases. The J call is uncertain, as TRBJ2-7 better fits the DNA end. The CDR3 extends over 15 amino acids. Germline values: CDR1 MNHNS, CDR2 SASEGT. The CDR3 sequence is CASRHRGQYSYEQYF. The CDR3 nucleotides are TGTGCCAGCAGGCATCGGGGACAGTATTCCTACGAGCAGTACTTC.

V and J are TRBV6-1 and TRBJ2-7, with a weak D call TRBD2 (7 bases). Germline V gives CDR1 MNHNS, CDR2 SASEGT. V lost 7 bases, J lost 1 base, and 14 bases lay in between. The CDR3 sequence is 14 residues long. The CDR3 nucleotides read TGTGCCAGCACCTTAAGGGGGGGTTCCTACGAGCAGTACTTC. This gives the protein CASTLRGGSYEQYF.